Sequencing of this T cell receptor (beta chain) was carried out in a study of technical replicates of blood from a handful of donors. Repertoires were generated with immunoSEQ multiplex PCR, while TCRdb's copy carries only in-frame clones and drops some. In the table there are 75,000 to 100,000 clones, approximately 96% of which are singletons. V dropped 0 bases and J dropped 7 bases, with 10 bases sitting between them. Germline V CDR1 and CDR2: SGDLS, YYNGEE. The CDR3 consists of 13 residues. This clone is a singleton in its sample. Sequenced input: T cells isolated from PBMCs. This rearrangement joins TRBV9 to TRBJ1-2; perhaps TRBD1 as D (5 bases). This clonotype was obtained from a human donor in good health. DNA for the CDR3: TGTGCCAGCAGCGTAGATGGGGCGCGTGGCTACACCTTC. Protein sequence: CASSVDGARGYTF.